The clone carrying this T cell receptor beta chain has just a few counts. Its antigen remains unknown. Other DNA sequences in the sample encode the same CDR3. The PCR employed 60 Vbeta primers together with 13 Jbeta primers. Sequenced by immunoSEQ multiplex PCR; TCRdb stores in-frame clones only, minus some. The table includes some 160,000 clones, 78% detected once. This entry comes from a study of cytomegalovirus exposure and HLA in healthy donors. Whole-study results and caveats: Most likely, a cluster of highly shared sequence variants arose as a sequencing artifact. Several of the most significant clusters were apparently associated with common viral pathogens in a later analysis. Serostatus for CMV was the only available immune exposure information.

The CDR3 loop spans 13 amino acids. The germline V gene has CDR1 SEHNR and CDR2 FQNEAQ (reference sequence). V lost 3 bases and J 0 bases, leaving 5 bases between the germline ends. Sequencing input: PBMCs. The rearrangement uses TRBV7-9 and TRBJ1-1, with D possibly matching TRBD1 (5 bases). The sequence was obtained from a male donor in good health and CMV-seronegative. The CDR3 region has the DNA TGTGCCAGCAGCTTGACAGTGAACACTGAAGCTTTCTTT. Amino acid sequence: CASSLTVNTEAFF.